These T cell receptor beta chains were read from a single sample in a study of molecular identifiers for immune sequencing clone quantification. TCRdb ran MiXCR on the PCR reads and lists one entry per CDR3 protein. The data hold hundreds of thousands of distinct CDR3 sequences, with 25% observed a single time. The specimen was naive CD8+ T cells from blood, with Jurkat cell RNA spiked in. The origin of the receptors is a human donor in good health. Some libraries in this study had Jurkat cell RNA spiked in. Both conserved end residues are part of each CDR3. Each record gives: J gene, clone size, V gene, D gene, CDR3 DNA, CDR3 protein. The D gene is left open where the match is weak. Rows may omit the clone size; those that give it use once, few, many or a size class.

j_gene: TRBJ2-5
abundance: -
v_gene: TRBV3-1
d_gene: -
CDR3nt: TGTGCCAGCAGCCAAGTGGGGGAAAACCAAGAGACCCAGTACTTC
CDR3aa: CASSQVGENQETQYF

j_gene: TRBJ2-3
abundance: many
v_gene: TRBV5-1
d_gene: TRBD2
CDR3nt: TGCGCCAGCAGCTTCTCCGCGGGAGGTTACACAGATACGCAGTATTTT
CDR3aa: CASSFSAGGYTDTQYF

j_gene: TRBJ2-1
abundance: few
v_gene: TRBV19
d_gene: TRBD1
CDR3nt: TGTGCCAGTAGTATAGGGACAGGGTTCTACAATGAGCAGTTCTTC
CDR3aa: CASSIGTGFYNEQFF

j_gene: TRBJ2-2
abundance: once
v_gene: TRBV5-6
d_gene: TRBD1
CDR3nt: TGTGCCAGCAGCGGGACAGAAAAGAACACCGGGGAGCTGTTTTTT
CDR3aa: CASSGTEKNTGELFF

j_gene: TRBJ2-7
abundance: -
v_gene: TRBV12-3/TRBV12-4
d_gene: -
CDR3nt: TGTGCCAGCAGTTCGACTGACCCCTACGAGCAGTACTTC
CDR3aa: CASSSTDPYEQYF

j_gene: TRBJ2-3
abundance: -
v_gene: TRBV12-3/TRBV12-4
d_gene: TRBD2
CDR3nt: TGTGCCAGCAGTTACTCCCCGGGACTAGCGGGAGGTACGCAGTATTTT
CDR3aa: CASSYSPGLAGGTQYF

j_gene: TRBJ2-2
abundance: few
v_gene: TRBV19
d_gene: -
CDR3nt: TGTGCCAGTAGTATCAAGGCCGGGGAGCTGTTTTTT
CDR3aa: CASSIKAGELFF

j_gene: TRBJ1-1
abundance: many
v_gene: TRBV15
d_gene: -
CDR3nt: TGTGCCACCAGCGACTCCAGGGTCACTGAAGCTTTCTTT
CDR3aa: CATSDSRVTEAFF

j_gene: TRBJ2-2
abundance: many
v_gene: TRBV2
d_gene: -
CDR3nt: TGTGCCAGCTCCGAGGGGAGGCTAACAACTAGAACCGGGGAGCTGTTTTTT
CDR3aa: CASSEGRLTTRTGELFF

j_gene: TRBJ2-7
abundance: -
v_gene: TRBV2
d_gene: TRBD1
CDR3nt: TGTGCCAGCAGAGCCGGACAGGGGGTTGACGAGCAGTACTTC
CDR3aa: CASRAGQGVDEQYF

j_gene: TRBJ2-7
abundance: few
v_gene: TRBV6-1
d_gene: TRBD1
CDR3nt: TGTGCCAGCAGTGAAGCTGGGACCCAGACAGGGTTCTACGAGCAGTACTTC
CDR3aa: CASSEAGTQTGFYEQYF

j_gene: TRBJ1-2
abundance: many
v_gene: TRBV2
d_gene: -
CDR3nt: TGTGCCCCAAGACAGGAACGTATTGGCTACACCTTC
CDR3aa: CAPRQERIGYTF

j_gene: TRBJ2-7
abundance: -
v_gene: TRBV3-1
d_gene: -
CDR3nt: TGTGCCAGCACCCCCGGCGAGGCTCCCTACGAGCAGTACTTC
CDR3aa: CASTPGEAPYEQYF

j_gene: TRBJ1-5
abundance: few
v_gene: TRBV20-1
d_gene: -
CDR3nt: TGCAGTGCTAGAGACATGACGAGGGACTATAGCAATCAGCCCCAGCATTTT
CDR3aa: CSARDMTRDYSNQPQHF

j_gene: TRBJ2-3
abundance: -
v_gene: TRBV12-3/TRBV12-4
d_gene: -
CDR3nt: TGTGCCAGCAGTTTACGAGGGGCGGGCCCTCTCTATGACACAGATACGCAGTATTTT
CDR3aa: CASSLRGAGPLYDTDTQYF

j_gene: TRBJ2-2
abundance: -
v_gene: TRBV5-1
d_gene: TRBD1
CDR3nt: TGCGCCAGCAGCTTGGAAAAACAGGGGTTTAACACCAAGAAACTATTTTTT
CDR3aa: CASSLEKQGFNTKKLFF

j_gene: TRBJ1-2
abundance: -
v_gene: TRBV5-6
d_gene: -
CDR3nt: TGTGCCAGCAGCTTGGAAGGGGTAGTTAACTATGGCTACACCTTC
CDR3aa: CASSLEGVVNYGYTF

j_gene: TRBJ1-5
abundance: -
v_gene: TRBV19
d_gene: -
CDR3nt: TGTGCCAGTAGTTACGACAGTTATAGCAATCAGCCCCAGCATTTT
CDR3aa: CASSYDSYSNQPQHF

j_gene: TRBJ2-3
abundance: -
v_gene: TRBV4-1
d_gene: -
CDR3nt: TGCGCCAGCAGCCAAGATGGCCTAGCGAGTAGCACAGATACGCAGTATTTT
CDR3aa: CASSQDGLASSTDTQYF

j_gene: TRBJ2-3
abundance: few
v_gene: TRBV4-1
d_gene: -
CDR3nt: TGCGCCAGCAGCACGACTAGTGTCAAGACAGATACGCAGTATTTT
CDR3aa: CASSTTSVKTDTQYF

j_gene: TRBJ1-5
abundance: once
v_gene: TRBV6-6
d_gene: -
CDR3nt: TGTGCCATCAGCGGAACAAGGAATCAGCCCCAGAATTTT
CDR3aa: CAISGTRNQPQNF

j_gene: TRBJ2-2
abundance: many
v_gene: TRBV25-1
d_gene: -
CDR3nt: TGTGCCAGCATTTCGGCGGGCCCCTACGGGGAGCTGTTTTTT
CDR3aa: CASISAGPYGELFF

j_gene: TRBJ2-7
abundance: -
v_gene: TRBV5-8
d_gene: -
CDR3nt: TGTGCCAGCAGCTTGGTGGGGGGCGGCGGGCCCTCCTACGAGCAGTACTTC
CDR3aa: CASSLVGGGGPSYEQYF

j_gene: TRBJ1-1
abundance: once
v_gene: TRBV10-3
d_gene: -
CDR3nt: TGTGCCATCAGTGCATGGCTCGGGTCTAACACTGAAGCTTTCTTT
CDR3aa: CAISAWLGSNTEAFF

j_gene: TRBJ2-2
abundance: few
v_gene: TRBV2
d_gene: -
CDR3nt: TGTGCCAGCAGTGAAGCCTTCGTCACCGGGGAGCTGTTTTTT
CDR3aa: CASSEAFVTGELFF

j_gene: TRBJ2-5
abundance: -
v_gene: TRBV27
d_gene: TRBD2
CDR3nt: TGTGCCAGCAGTCCCTGGACTAGCGGGGGAGAAGAGACCCAGTACTTC
CDR3aa: CASSPWTSGGEETQYF

j_gene: TRBJ1-4
abundance: many
v_gene: TRBV6-6
d_gene: -
CDR3nt: TGTGCCAGCAGCTTAGGCGCCAGGGCGCCTAATGAAAAACTGTTTTTT
CDR3aa: CASSLGARAPNEKLFF

j_gene: TRBJ2-1
abundance: few
v_gene: TRBV12-3/TRBV12-4
d_gene: -
CDR3nt: TGTGCCAGCAGCCCACACGGACGCTCCTACAATGAGCAGTTCTTC
CDR3aa: CASSPHGRSYNEQFF

j_gene: TRBJ1-1
abundance: many
v_gene: TRBV6-1
d_gene: TRBD1
CDR3nt: TGTGCCAGCAATTGGGACAGGGAACGTATTGAAGCTTTCTTT
CDR3aa: CASNWDRERIEAFF

j_gene: TRBJ1-5
abundance: many
v_gene: TRBV13
d_gene: -
CDR3nt: TGTGCCAGCAGCTTATCGAGGGGGGCTTATCAGCCCCAGCATTTT
CDR3aa: CASSLSRGAYQPQHF

j_gene: TRBJ1-1
abundance: -
v_gene: TRBV29-1
d_gene: -
CDR3nt: TGCAGCGTTGAATTAGGCACTGCCGCTTTCTTT
CDR3aa: CSVELGTAAFF

j_gene: TRBJ2-1
abundance: many
v_gene: TRBV6-2/TRBV6-3
d_gene: -
CDR3nt: TGTGCCAGCAGTTACTCGCAGGGGACCTACAATGAGCAGTTCTTC
CDR3aa: CASSYSQGTYNEQFF

j_gene: TRBJ1-2
abundance: -
v_gene: TRBV5-6
d_gene: TRBD1
CDR3nt: TGTGCCAGCAGCGGGACAGGGGGCCCTAACTATGGCTACACCTTC
CDR3aa: CASSGTGGPNYGYTF

j_gene: TRBJ1-5
abundance: -
v_gene: TRBV4-3
d_gene: -
CDR3nt: TGCGCCAGCAGCCAAGATCGTTTCTCCGGGCAGCCCCAGCATTTT
CDR3aa: CASSQDRFSGQPQHF

j_gene: TRBJ2-2
abundance: many
v_gene: TRBV4-3
d_gene: TRBD2
CDR3nt: TGCGCCAGCAGCCAAGACTACTCGACTAGCGGGAACCAAAACACCGGGGAGCTGTTTTTT
CDR3aa: CASSQDYSTSGNQNTGELFF

j_gene: TRBJ2-7
abundance: many
v_gene: TRBV28
d_gene: -
CDR3nt: TGTGCCGGGGGGACGGCCAGCTCCTACGAGCAGTACTTC
CDR3aa: CAGGTASSYEQYF

j_gene: TRBJ2-1
abundance: -
v_gene: TRBV7-2
d_gene: -
CDR3nt: TGTGCCAGCAGCTTACCTAGCGCCTACAATGAGCAGTTCTTC
CDR3aa: CASSLPSAYNEQFF

j_gene: TRBJ2-7
abundance: few
v_gene: TRBV27
d_gene: -
CDR3nt: TGTGCCAGCAGTTTATGGTCAGGGACCTTCGAGCAGTACTTC
CDR3aa: CASSLWSGTFEQYF

j_gene: TRBJ2-7
abundance: few
v_gene: TRBV6-5
d_gene: -
CDR3nt: TGTGCCAGCACCGAATCTGGGAGGTACGAGCAGTACTTC
CDR3aa: CASTESGRYEQYF

j_gene: TRBJ2-3
abundance: many
v_gene: TRBV2
d_gene: -
CDR3nt: TGTGCCAGCGTGGAGGGGCAGGGACACACAGATACGCAGTATTTT
CDR3aa: CASVEGQGHTDTQYF

j_gene: TRBJ2-7
abundance: many
v_gene: TRBV28
d_gene: TRBD1
CDR3nt: TGTGCCAGCAGTCTGGGACAGGAGTCCTACGAGCAGTACTTC
CDR3aa: CASSLGQESYEQYF

j_gene: TRBJ2-3
abundance: many
v_gene: TRBV20-1
d_gene: -
CDR3nt: TGCAGTGCTAGCCCCGCCCGACAGCTTAGGACAGATACGCAGTATTTT
CDR3aa: CSASPARQLRTDTQYF

j_gene: TRBJ2-1
abundance: few
v_gene: TRBV30
d_gene: TRBD2
CDR3nt: TGTGCCTGGAGTGAAGGTCGGGGGGGTAATGAGCAGTTCTTC
CDR3aa: CAWSEGRGGNEQFF

j_gene: TRBJ2-2
abundance: many
v_gene: TRBV29-1
d_gene: -
CDR3nt: TGCAGCGTTCTAGGGGACACCGGGGAGCTGTTTTTT
CDR3aa: CSVLGDTGELFF

j_gene: TRBJ2-1
abundance: few
v_gene: TRBV6-1
d_gene: -
CDR3nt: TGTGCCAGCAGTGATGGTGCTACCTACAATGAGCAGTTCTTC
CDR3aa: CASSDGATYNEQFF

j_gene: TRBJ1-5
abundance: once
v_gene: TRBV2
d_gene: -
CDR3nt: TGTGCCAGCAGCCCGATACAGGGACTCAATCAGCCCCAGCATTTT
CDR3aa: CASSPIQGLNQPQHF